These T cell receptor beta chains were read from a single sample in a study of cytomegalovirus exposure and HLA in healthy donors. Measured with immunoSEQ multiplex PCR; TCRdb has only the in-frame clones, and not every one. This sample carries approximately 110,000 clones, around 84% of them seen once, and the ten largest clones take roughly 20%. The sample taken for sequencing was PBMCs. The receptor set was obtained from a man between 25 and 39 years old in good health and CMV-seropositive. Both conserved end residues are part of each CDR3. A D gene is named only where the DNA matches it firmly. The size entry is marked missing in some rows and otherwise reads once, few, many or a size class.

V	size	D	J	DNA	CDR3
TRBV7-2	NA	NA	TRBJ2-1	TGTGCCAGCAGCTTCCGGGACACTTACAATGAGCAGTTCTTC	CASSFRDTYNEQFF
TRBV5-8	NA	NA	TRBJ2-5	TGTGCCAGCAGCTTGCGGGGGCAAGAGACCCAGTACTTC	CASSLRGQETQYF
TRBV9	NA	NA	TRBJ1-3	TGTGCCAGCAGCGCCCGTGGTACAATCAACTCTGGAAACACCATATATTTT	CASSARGTINSGNTIYF
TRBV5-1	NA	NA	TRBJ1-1	TGCGCCAGCAGCTTGGGGGCGGCAGGGACTGAAGCTTTCTTT	CASSLGAAGTEAFF
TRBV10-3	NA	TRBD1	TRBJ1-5	TGTGCCATCAGCACCGGGACAGGGGAACAGCCCCAGCATTTT	CAISTGTGEQPQHF
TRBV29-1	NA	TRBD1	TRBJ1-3	TGCAGCGTTGAGGAGACAGGGCCTGGAAACACCATATATTTT	CSVEETGPGNTIYF
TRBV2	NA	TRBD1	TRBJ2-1	TGTGCCAGCAGGCCGGGACAGAGATTCTACAATGAGCAGTTCTTC	CASRPGQRFYNEQFF
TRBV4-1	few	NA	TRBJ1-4	TGCGCCAGCAGCCAACGCGCAACTAATGAAAAACTGTTTTTT	CASSQRATNEKLFF
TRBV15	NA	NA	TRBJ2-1	TGTGCCACCAGCAGATCCGGACTTAGCAATGAGCAGTTCTTC	CATSRSGLSNEQFF
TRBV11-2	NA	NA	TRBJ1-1	TGTGCCAGCAGCTTGAAAGGGGAATGGAACACTGAAGCTTTCTTT	CASSLKGEWNTEAFF
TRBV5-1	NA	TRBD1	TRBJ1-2	TGCGCCAGCAGCGGGGGGACAGGGTCTTACTATGGCTACACCTTC	CASSGGTGSYYGYTF
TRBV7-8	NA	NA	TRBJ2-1	TGTGCCAGCAGACAGGTTTCCTACAATGAGCAGTTCTTC	CASRQVSYNEQFF
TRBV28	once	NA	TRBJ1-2	TGTGCCAGCAGTATGTGGACAGAGGGTCTCTATGGCTACACCTTC	CASSMWTEGLYGYTF
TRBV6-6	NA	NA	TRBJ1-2	TGTGCCAGCAAAAGCCCCGCCACAGGGTTGTATGGCTACACCTTC	CASKSPATGLYGYTF
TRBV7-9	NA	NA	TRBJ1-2	TGTGCCAGCAGCCCCAGTCAGGGGGGCTACACCTTC	CASSPSQGGYTF
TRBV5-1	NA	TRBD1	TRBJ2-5	TGCGCCAGCAGCTATGGGACAGAAGAGACCCAGTACTTC	CASSYGTEETQYF
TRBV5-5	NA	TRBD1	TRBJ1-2	TGTGCCAGCAGCGTGGGGACAGGCTATGGCTACACCTTC	CASSVGTGYGYTF
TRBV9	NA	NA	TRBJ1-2	TGTGCCAGCAGCCTAAGGGGCGGCTATGGCTACACCTTC	CASSLRGGYGYTF
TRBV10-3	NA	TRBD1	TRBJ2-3	TGTGCCATCAGGGCCACAGGGGCTAGCACAGATACGCAGTATTTT	CAIRATGASTDTQYF
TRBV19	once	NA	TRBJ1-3	TGTGCCAGTAGTATTCAGGGGAGCTCTGGAAACACCATATATTTT	CASSIQGSSGNTIYF
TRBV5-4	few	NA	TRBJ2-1	TGTGCCAGCAGCTTAGCTGCGGGCAATGAGCAGTTCTTC	CASSLAAGNEQFF
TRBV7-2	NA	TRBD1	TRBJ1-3	TGTGCCAGCAGCTTAGTGGGACAGGGGACGCCCATATATTTT	CASSLVGQGTPIYF
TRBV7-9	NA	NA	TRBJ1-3	TGTGCCAGCAGCACCACTAAGGATCCTACTGGAAACACCATATATTTT	CASSTTKDPTGNTIYF
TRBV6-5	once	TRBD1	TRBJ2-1	TGTGCCACAACAGGGGGCTACAATGAGCAGTTCTTC	CATTGGYNEQFF
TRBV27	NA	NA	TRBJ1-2	TGTGCCAGCAGCTACCGGGGTTATGGCTACACCTTC	CASSYRGYGYTF
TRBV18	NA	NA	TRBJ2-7	TGTGCCAGCTCACCAGGCAGCGGCTACGAGCAGTACTTC	CASSPGSGYEQYF
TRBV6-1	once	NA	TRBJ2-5	TGTGCCAGCAGTGAAGCGCTGGAGTGGGAAGAGACCCAGTACTTC	CASSEALEWEETQYF